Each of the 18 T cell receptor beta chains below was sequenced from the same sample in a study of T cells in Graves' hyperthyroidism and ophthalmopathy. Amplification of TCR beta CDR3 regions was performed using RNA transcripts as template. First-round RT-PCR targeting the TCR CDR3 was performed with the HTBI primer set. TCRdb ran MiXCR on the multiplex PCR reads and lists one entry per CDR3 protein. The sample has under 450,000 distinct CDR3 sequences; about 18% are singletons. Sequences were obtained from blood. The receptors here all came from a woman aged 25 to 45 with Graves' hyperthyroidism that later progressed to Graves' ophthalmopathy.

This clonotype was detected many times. The CDR3 bases are TGTGCCAGCAGTTCCCGGGCCTTCACCAGCGGGAGAAACAATGAGCAGTTCTTC. Translated: CASSSRAFTSGRNNEQFF. The genes are TRBV6-2 or TRBV6-3 and TRBJ2-1, with 8 positions matching TRBD2. CDR3 length: 18 amino acids. V lost 4 bases and J lost 5; bases outside the gene matches: 16. CDR1 is MNHEY, CDR2 SVGEGT, per germline.

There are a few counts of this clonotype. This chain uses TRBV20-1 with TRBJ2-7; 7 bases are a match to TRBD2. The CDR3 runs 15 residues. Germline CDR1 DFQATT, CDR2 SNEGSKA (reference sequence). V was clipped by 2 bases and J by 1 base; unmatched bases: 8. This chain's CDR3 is CSARWGGGGSYEQYF. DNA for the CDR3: TGCAGTGCTAGATGGGGGGGAGGTGGGTCCTACGAGCAGTACTTC.

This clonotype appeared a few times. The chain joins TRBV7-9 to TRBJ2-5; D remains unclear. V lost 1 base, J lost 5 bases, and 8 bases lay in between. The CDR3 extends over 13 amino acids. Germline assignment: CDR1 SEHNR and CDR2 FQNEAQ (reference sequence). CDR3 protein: CASSLVNGETQYF. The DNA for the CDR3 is TGTGCCAGCAGCTTAGTTAACGGGGAGACCCAGTACTTC.

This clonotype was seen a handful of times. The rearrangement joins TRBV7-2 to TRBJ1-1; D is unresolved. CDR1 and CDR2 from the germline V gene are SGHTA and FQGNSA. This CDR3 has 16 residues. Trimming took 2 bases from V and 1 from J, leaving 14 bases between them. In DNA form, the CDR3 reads TGTGCCAGCAGCTTATTCTTAGGCTCCTCGAACACTGAAGCTTTCTTT. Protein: CASSLFLGSSNTEAFF.

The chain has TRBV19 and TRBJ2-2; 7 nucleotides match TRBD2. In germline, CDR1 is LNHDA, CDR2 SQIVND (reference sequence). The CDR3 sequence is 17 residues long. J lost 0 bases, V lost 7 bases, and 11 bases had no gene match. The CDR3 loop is CASTSPGGVTNTGELFF. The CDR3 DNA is TGTGCCAGTACATCGCCGGGGGGAGTCACGAACACCGGGGAGCTGTTTTTT. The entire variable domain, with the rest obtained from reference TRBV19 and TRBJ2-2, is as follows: DGGITQSPKYLFRKEGQNVTLSCEQNLNHDAMYWYRQDPGQGLRLIYYSQIVNDFQKGDIAEGYSVSREKKESFPLTVTSAQKNPTAFYLCASTSPGGVTNTGELFFGEGSRLTVL.

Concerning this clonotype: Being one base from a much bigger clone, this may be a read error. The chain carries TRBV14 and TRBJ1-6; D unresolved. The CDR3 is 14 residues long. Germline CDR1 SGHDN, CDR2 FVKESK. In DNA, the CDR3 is TGTGCCAGCAGCCAAGTTTCGGGGAATTCACTCCTCCACTTT. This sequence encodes CASSQVSGNSLLHF. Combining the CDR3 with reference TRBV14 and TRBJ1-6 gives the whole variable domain EAGVTQFPSHSVIEKGQTVTLRCDPISGHDNLYWYRRVMGKEIKFLLHFVKESKQDESGMPNNRFLAERTGGTYSTLKVQPAELEDSGVYFCASSQVSGNSLLHFGNGTRLTVT.

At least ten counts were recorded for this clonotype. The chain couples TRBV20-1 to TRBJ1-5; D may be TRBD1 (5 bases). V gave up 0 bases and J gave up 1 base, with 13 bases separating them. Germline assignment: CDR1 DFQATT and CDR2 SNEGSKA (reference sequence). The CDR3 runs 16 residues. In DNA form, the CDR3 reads TGCAGTGCTAGAGATGGTTCAGGGAAAAGCAATCAGCCCCAGCATTTT. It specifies CSARDGSGKSNQPQHF.

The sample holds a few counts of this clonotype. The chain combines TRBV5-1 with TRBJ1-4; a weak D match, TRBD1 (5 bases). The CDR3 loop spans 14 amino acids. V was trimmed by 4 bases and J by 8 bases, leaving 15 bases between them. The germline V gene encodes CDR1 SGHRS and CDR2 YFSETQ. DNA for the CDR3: TGCGCCAGCAGCCCAACAGAGGGGAACGAAAAACTGTTTTTT. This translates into CASSPTEGNEKLFF.

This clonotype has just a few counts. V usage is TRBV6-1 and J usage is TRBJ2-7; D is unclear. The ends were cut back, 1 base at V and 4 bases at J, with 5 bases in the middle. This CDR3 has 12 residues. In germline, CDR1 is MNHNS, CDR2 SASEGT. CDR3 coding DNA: TGTGCCAGCAGTGAAGGAAAGTACGAGCAGTACTTC. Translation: CASSEGKYEQYF.

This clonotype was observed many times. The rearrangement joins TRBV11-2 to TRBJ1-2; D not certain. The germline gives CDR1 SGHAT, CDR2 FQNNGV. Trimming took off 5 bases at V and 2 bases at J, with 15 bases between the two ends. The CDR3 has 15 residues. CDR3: CASSRGSAENYGYTF. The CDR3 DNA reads TGTGCCAGCAGCCGAGGGTCAGCAGAAAACTATGGCTACACCTTC. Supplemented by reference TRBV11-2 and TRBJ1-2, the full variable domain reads EAGVAQSPRYKIIEKRQSVAFWCNPISGHATLYWYQQILGQGPKLLIQFQNNGVVDDSQLPKDRFSAERLKGVDSTLKIQPAKLEDSAVYLCASSRGSAENYGYTFGSGTRLTVV.

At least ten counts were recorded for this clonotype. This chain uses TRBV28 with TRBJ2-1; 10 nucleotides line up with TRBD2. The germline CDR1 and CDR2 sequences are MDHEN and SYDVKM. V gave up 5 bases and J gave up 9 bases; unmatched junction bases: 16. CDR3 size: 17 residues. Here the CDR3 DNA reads TGTGCCAGCAGTCCAGATAGCGGGAGGTTTCTAATATGTGAGCAGTTCTTC. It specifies CASSPDSGRFLICEQFF.

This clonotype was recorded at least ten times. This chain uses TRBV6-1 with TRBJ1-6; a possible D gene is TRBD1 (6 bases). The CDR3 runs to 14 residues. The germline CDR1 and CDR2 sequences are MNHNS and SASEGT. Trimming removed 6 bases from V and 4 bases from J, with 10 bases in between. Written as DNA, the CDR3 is TGTGCCAGCAGCTGGACAGCTTATAATTCACCCCTCCACTTT. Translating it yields CASSWTAYNSPLHF.

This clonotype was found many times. The CDR3: CASSSPTTFYEQYF. CDR3 DNA sequence: TGTGCCAGCAGTTCGCCAACCACTTTCTACGAGCAGTACTTC. The chain couples TRBV27 to TRBJ2-7, with no clear D. Germline CDR1 and CDR2: MNHEY and SMNVEV (reference sequence). V was cut by 4 bases and J by 3 bases, with 13 bases left in between. The CDR3 runs to 14 residues.

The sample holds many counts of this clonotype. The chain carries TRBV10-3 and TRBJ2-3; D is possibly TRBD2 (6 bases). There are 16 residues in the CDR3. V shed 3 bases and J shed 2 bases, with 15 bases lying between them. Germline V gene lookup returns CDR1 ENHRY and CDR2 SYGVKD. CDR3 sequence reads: CAISEGGVSYTDTQYF. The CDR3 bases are TGTGCCATCAGTGAAGGAGGGGTCTCCTACACAGATACGCAGTATTTT.

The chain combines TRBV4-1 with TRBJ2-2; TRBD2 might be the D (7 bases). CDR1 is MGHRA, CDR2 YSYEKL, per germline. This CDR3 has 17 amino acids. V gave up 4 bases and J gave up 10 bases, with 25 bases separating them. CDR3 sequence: CASSPQGRRGHGEELFF. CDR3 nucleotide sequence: TGCGCCAGCAGCCCACAAGGAAGGCGGGGGCATGGCGAGGAGCTGTTTTTT.

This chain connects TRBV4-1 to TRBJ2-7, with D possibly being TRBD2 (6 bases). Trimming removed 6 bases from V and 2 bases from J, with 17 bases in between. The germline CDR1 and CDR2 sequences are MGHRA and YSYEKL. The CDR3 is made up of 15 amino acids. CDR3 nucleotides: TGCGCCAGCAGTTCGAAGGAGGGGTCTCCCTACGAGCAGTACTTC. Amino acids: CASSSKEGSPYEQYF.

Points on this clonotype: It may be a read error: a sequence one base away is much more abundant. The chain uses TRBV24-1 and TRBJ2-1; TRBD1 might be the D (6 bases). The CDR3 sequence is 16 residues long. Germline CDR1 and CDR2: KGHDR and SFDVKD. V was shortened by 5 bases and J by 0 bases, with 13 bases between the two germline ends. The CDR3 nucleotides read TGTGCCACCAGTGGTTCCAGGGGCGACTCCTACAATGAGCAGTTCTTC. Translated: CATSGSRGDSYNEQFF.

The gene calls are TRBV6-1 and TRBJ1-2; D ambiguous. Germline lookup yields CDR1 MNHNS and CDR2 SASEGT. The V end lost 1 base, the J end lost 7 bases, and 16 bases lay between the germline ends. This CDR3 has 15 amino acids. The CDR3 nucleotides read TGTGCCAGCAGTGAAGAAACAGACCCTCGGGCTGGCTACACCTTC. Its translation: CASSEETDPRAGYTF.